These 5 T cell receptor beta chains were all obtained from the same sample, sequenced in a study of cytomegalovirus exposure and HLA in healthy donors. The PCR employed 60 Vbeta primers together with 13 Jbeta primers. Here immunoSEQ multiplex PCR was the method, and the copy in TCRdb shows in-frame clones only, minus some. The sample yields over 150,000 clones, about 90% seen once. The specimen was PBMCs. The receptor set was obtained from a girl under three years old in good health and CMV-seronegative.

The chain carries TRBV6-1 and TRBJ1-1; maybe TRBD1 (5 bases). From germline, CDR1 is MNHNS and CDR2 SASEGT. This CDR3 is 11 amino acids long. V lost 10 bases, J lost 7 bases, and 13 bases lay in between. This CDR3 is CAIKDSSEAFF. The CDR3 region has the DNA TGTGCCATCAAAGACAGCAGTGAAGCTTTCTTT.

The genes are TRBV9 and TRBJ1-2; TRBD1 matches at 10 bases. With V trimmed by 5 bases and J by 3 bases, 7 bases remained unmatched. The germline gives CDR1 SGDLS, CDR2 YYNGEE. This CDR3 comprises 15 residues. The CDR3 reads CASRRDRGSDYGYTF. CDR3 coding DNA: TGTGCCAGCAGAAGGGACAGGGGTTCGGACTATGGCTACACCTTC.

The CDR3 spells CASSSQGGYNEQFF. In DNA, the CDR3 is TGTGCCAGCAGCTCACAGGGAGGGTACAATGAGCAGTTCTTC. This rearrangement joins TRBV7-9 to TRBJ2-1; perhaps TRBD2 as D (7 bases). Germline assignment: CDR1 SEHNR and CDR2 FQNEAQ (reference sequence). V was pared by 4 bases and J by 4 bases, with 11 bases between. This CDR3 region has 14 residues.

The gene calls are TRBV5-1 and TRBJ2-1; 9 positions match TRBD1. Losses at the gene ends were 2 bases for V and 1 base for J; bases not matched to a gene: 1. This CDR3 comprises 15 residues. CDR1 SGHRS and CDR2 YFSETQ come from the germline V gene. CDR3 nucleotide sequence: TGCGCCAGCAGCTTAGGGACAGGGTCCTACAATGAGCAGTTCTTC. This codes for CASSLGTGSYNEQFF. Full variable domain (missing parts from reference TRBV5-1 and TRBJ2-1): KAGVTQTPRYLIKTRGQQVTLSCSPISGHRSVSWYQQTPGQGLQFLFEYFSETQRNKGNFPGRFSGRQFSNSRSEMNVSTLELGDSALYLCASSLGTGSYNEQFFGPGTRLTVL.

This clone was counted a few times. The chain couples TRBV6-1 to TRBJ2-1; 7 positions agree with TRBD2. Germline assignment: CDR1 MNHNS and CDR2 SASEGT. This CDR3 region has 20 residues. Trimming took 4 bases from V and 0 from J; bases not matched to a gene: 18. The CDR3 region is CASSGPWVNSGPSSYNEQFF. The DNA for the CDR3 is TGTGCCAGCAGTGGGCCCTGGGTTAATAGCGGGCCCAGCTCCTACAATGAGCAGTTCTTC.